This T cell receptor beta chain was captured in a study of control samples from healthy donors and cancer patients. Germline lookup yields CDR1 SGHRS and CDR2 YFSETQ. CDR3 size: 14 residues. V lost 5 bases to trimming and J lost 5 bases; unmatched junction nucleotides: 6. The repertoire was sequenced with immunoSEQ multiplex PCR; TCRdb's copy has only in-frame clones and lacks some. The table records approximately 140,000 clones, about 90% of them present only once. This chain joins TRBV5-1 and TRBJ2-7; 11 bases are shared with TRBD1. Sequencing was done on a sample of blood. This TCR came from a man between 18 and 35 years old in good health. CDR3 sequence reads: CASSSGQGAHEQYF. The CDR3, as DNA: TGCGCCAGCAGTTCCGGACAGGGGGCCCACGAGCAGTACTTC.